In this sample, the clone carrying this TCR beta chain turned up a few times. Its antigen is unidentified. These data come from a study of CD8 T cells in ankylosing spondylitis. The CDR3 runs to 15 residues. Trimming removed 0 bases at V and 4 bases at J, with 11 bases between. CDR1 SGHTA and CDR2 FQGNSA come from the germline V gene. Study-level findings and limits: Significantly higher representation of disease-linked clones was reported for matched ankylosing spondylitis synovial fluid. There were earlier reports of some motif variants in reactive arthritis synovial fluid and blood. What appeared characteristic of ankylosing spondylitis blood was a TCR beta motif of fewer than ten highly homologous variants. Peripheral blood samples showed relatively rare disease-linked clones, and these clones were CD8+.

Each TCR beta library was made by quantitative 5'-RACE that incorporated molecular barcodes. TCRdb re-analysed the 5' RACE reads in MiXCR, keeping a single row per CDR3 protein. The table includes around 890,000 distinct CDR3 sequences, roughly 10% detected once. The chain is built from TRBV7-2 and TRBJ2-3, with D perhaps TRBD1 (5 bases). Sequencing was done on a sample of blood, either unsorted or a sorted T cell fraction (not recorded which). The TCR sequence derives from a male donor with ankylosing spondylitis. In DNA, the CDR3 is TGTGCCAGCAGCTTAGCAGGGGTGGTGGCAGATACGCAGTATTTT. Protein sequence: CASSLAGVVADTQYF.